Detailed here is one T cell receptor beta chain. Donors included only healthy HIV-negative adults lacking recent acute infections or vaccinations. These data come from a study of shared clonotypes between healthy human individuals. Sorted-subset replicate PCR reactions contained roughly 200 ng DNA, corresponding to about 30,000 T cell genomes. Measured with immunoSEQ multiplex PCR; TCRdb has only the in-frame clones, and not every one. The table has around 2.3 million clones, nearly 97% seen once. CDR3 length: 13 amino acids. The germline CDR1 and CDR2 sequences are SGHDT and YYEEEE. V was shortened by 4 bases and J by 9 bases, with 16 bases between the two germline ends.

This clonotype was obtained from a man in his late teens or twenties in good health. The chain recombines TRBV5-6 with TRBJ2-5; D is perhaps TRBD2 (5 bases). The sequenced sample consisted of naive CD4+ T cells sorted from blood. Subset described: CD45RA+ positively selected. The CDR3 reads CASSVVSSEAQYF. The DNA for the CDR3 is TGTGCCAGCAGCGTAGTTTCCTCGGAGGCCCAGTACTTC.